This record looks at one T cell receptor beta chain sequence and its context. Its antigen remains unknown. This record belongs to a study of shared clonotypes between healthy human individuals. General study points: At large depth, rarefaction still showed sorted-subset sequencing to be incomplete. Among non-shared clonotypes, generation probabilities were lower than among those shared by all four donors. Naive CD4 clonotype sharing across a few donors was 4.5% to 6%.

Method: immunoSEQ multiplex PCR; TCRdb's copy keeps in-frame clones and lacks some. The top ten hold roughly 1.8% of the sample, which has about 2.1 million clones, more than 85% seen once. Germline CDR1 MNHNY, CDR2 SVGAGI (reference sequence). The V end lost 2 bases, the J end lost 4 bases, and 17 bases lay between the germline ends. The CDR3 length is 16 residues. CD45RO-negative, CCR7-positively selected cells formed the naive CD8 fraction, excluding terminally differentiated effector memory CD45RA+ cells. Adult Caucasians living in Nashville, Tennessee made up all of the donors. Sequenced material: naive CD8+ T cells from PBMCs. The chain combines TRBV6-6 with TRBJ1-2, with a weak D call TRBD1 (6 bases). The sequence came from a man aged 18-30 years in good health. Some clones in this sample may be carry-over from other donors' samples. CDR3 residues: CASSYPPGVVGYGYTF. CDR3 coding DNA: TGTGCCAGCAGTTACCCTCCAGGGGTCGTGGGCTATGGCTACACCTTC.